This paragraph reports one TCR beta chain. Recruitment covered about 26 US areas and drew participants whose ages spanned roughly 18 to 90 years. Clinical histories supplied by participants themselves formed the basis of cohort assignment. Methods used by the authors: Counts of nucleated cells, estimated from reference gene primer amplification, were obtained. Data came from immunoSEQ multiplex PCR; TCRdb stores just in-frame clones and leaves some out. The D gene and trimming were derived from the DNA, and the V and J assignments and clone size from that table. The sample contains about 270,000 clones, over 80% of which appear only once. The sample originates from a study of blood T cell repertoires in COVID-19. Study-level background: Some COVID-19 samples were acute and others convalescent; all came from the United States, Italy and Spain.

V was pared by 7 bases and J by 1 base, with 5 bases of the junction left unmatched. The CDR3 extends over 14 amino acids. Germline V gene lookup returns CDR1 SNHLY and CDR2 FYNNEI. This chain connects TRBV2 to TRBJ2-7, with 9 bases fitting TRBD2. The material sequenced was PBMCs or T cells enriched from blood (not recorded which). This TCR derives from a woman in her twenties or thirties with acute COVID-19. CDR3 protein: CASKDSGSSYEQYF. Written as DNA, the CDR3 is TGTGCCAGCAAAGATAGCGGGAGTTCCTACGAGCAGTACTTC.